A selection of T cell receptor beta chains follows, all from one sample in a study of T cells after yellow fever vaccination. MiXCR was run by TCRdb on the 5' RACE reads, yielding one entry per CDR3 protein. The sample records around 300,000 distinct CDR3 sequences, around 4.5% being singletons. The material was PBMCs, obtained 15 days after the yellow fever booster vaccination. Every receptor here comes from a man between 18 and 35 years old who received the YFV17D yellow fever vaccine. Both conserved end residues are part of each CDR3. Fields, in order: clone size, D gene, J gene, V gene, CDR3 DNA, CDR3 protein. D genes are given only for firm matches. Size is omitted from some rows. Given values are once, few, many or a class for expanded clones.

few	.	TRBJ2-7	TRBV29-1	TGCAGCGCGGGACCAGACGACGGTGAGCAGTACTTC	CSAGPDDGEQYF
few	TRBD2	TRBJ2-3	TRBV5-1	TGCGCCAGCAGCTTCGGACTAGCGGGGCCCCCTAGCACAGATACGCAGTATTTT	CASSFGLAGPPSTDTQYF
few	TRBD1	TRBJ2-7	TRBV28	TGTGCCAGCAGTTTACCGATATACAGGGGGCGCTCCTACGAGCAGTACTTC	CASSLPIYRGRSYEQYF
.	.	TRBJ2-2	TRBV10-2	TGCGCCAGCTTATTCCGAGGGGGGCCCGGCGGGGAGCTGTTTTTT	CASLFRGGPGGELFF
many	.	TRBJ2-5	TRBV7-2	TGTGCCAGCAGCTTCCGAACGACTAGTAGTTGGGAGACCCAGTACTTC	CASSFRTTSSWETQYF
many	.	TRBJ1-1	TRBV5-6	TGTGCCAGCAGCAATGCTCTGCGTGCCGAGAACACTGAAGCTTTCTTT	CASSNALRAENTEAFF
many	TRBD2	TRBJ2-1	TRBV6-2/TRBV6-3	TGTGCCAGCAGTTACGGCCCGGGACTAGCTAGCAATGAGCAGTTCTTC	CASSYGPGLASNEQFF
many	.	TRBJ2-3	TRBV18	TGTGCCAGCTCACCAGGGAGGAGGGGGCTCGGAGATACGCAGTATTTT	CASSPGRRGLGDTQYF
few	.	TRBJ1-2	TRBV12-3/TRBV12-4	TGTGCCAGCAGTTTTTTGGGGGGCGGCGGCTACACCTTC	CASSFLGGGGYTF
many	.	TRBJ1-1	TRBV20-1	TGCAGTGCTAGGGGGCAGGGCGGGTACACTGAAGCTTTCTTT	CSARGQGGYTEAFF
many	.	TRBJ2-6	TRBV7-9	TGTGCCAGCAGCTCCCCGGATGAGGCTGGGGCCAACGTCCTGACTTTC	CASSSPDEAGANVLTF
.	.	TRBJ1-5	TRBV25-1	TGTGCCAGCAGTGAATATCTTGGACAGCCCCAGCATTTT	CASSEYLGQPQHF
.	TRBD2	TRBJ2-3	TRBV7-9	TGTGCCAGCAGGCCCGGGACTACCACAGATACGCAGTATTTT	CASRPGTTTDTQYF
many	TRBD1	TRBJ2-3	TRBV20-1	TGCAGTGCTAGAGATCGGGACAGTTGGTGGGACACAGATACGCAGTATTTT	CSARDRDSWWDTDTQYF
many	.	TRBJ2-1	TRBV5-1	TGCGCCAGCAGCTTGGCCGGGACGGCAGATCAGGGGCAGTTCTTC	CASSLAGTADQGQFF
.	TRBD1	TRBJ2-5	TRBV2	TGTGCCAGCAGTGATTGGACAGGGGGCACGGAGACCCAGTACTTC	CASSDWTGGTETQYF
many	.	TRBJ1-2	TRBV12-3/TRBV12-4	TGTGCCAGCAGTTTTGGGGGAGCTAACTATGGCTACACCTTC	CASSFGGANYGYTF
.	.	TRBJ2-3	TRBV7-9	TGTGCCAGCAGCGACGACAGGTCAAGCACAGATACGCAGTATTTT	CASSDDRSSTDTQYF
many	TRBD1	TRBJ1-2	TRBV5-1	TGCGCCAGCAGCTTACAGGGGACTAGCTATGGCTACACCTTC	CASSLQGTSYGYTF
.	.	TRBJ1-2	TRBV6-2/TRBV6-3	TGTGCCAGCAGTTACGCCCAGGCACGACACTATGGCTACACCTTC	CASSYAQARHYGYTF
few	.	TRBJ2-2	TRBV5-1	TGCGCCAGCAGCTTTTTCAGCGATAACACCGGGGAGCTGTTTTTT	CASSFFSDNTGELFF
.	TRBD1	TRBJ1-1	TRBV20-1	TGCAGTGCTCGGACAGGGGAGGGCACTGAAGCTTTCTTT	CSARTGEGTEAFF
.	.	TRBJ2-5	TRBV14	TGTGCCAGCAGCCAAGATTTTTTGGGGGTCAGAAGGGAGACCCAGTACTTC	CASSQDFLGVRRETQYF
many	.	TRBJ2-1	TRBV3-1	TGTGCCAGCAGCCAAGATACAAGGCGACAGTTCTTC	CASSQDTRRQFF
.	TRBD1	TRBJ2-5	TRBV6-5	TGTGCCAGCAGTTTCGGGACAGGGGGTACATATGGGGCCCAGTACTTC	CASSFGTGGTYGAQYF
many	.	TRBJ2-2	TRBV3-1	TGTGCCAGCAGCCAAGAGGGCACGGGGGAGCTGTTTTTT	CASSQEGTGELFF
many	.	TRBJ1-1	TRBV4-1	TGCGCCAGCAGCCAAGTGGGAGGGTCTTACACTGAAGCTTTCTTT	CASSQVGGSYTEAFF
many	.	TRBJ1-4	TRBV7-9	TGTGCCAGCAGCCCCCCACAGGGCCTTAATAATGAAAAACTGTTTTTT	CASSPPQGLNNEKLFF
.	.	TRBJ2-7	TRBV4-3	TGCGCCAGCAGCCCGAGACCGGACGGGCAGGGCGAGCAGTACTTC	CASSPRPDGQGEQYF
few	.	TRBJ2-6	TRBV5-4	TGTGCCAGCCAGGGGTTGGCTGGGGCCAACGTCCTGACTTTC	CASQGLAGANVLTF
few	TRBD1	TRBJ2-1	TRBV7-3	TGTGCCAGCAGCTTACCGGGACAGGGGGCCCACAATGAGCAGTTCTTC	CASSLPGQGAHNEQFF
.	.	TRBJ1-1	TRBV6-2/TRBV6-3	TGTGCCAGCAGCCCCCTACGGGACGGCACTGAAGCTTTCTTT	CASSPLRDGTEAFF
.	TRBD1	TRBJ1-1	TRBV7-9	TGTGCCAGCAGCAAAGGCACCGGGACAGGAGGTTTGGGTGAAGCTTTCTTT	CASSKGTGTGGLGEAFF
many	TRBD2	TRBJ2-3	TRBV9	TGTGCCAGCAGCGATGGCGGGAGTTACACAGATACGCAGTATTTT	CASSDGGSYTDTQYF
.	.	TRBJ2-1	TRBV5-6	TGTGCCAGCAGCGCGCCGGGTCAGCAGAATGAGCAGTTGTTC	CASSAPGQQNEQLF
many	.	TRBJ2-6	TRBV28	TGTGCCAGCAGCCTCGTTGGGGCCAACGTCCTGACTTTC	CASSLVGANVLTF
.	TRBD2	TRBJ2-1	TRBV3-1	TGTGCCAGCAGCCAAGATTCAGCTAGCGGCCTCAATGAGCAGTTCTTC	CASSQDSASGLNEQFF